The sequence of this T cell receptor (beta chain) was determined in a study of identical twins. Healthy Caucasians provided all donations. It was template switching that added a universal primer site, and there were unique molecular identifiers on the cDNA. TCRdb itself ran the 5' RACE reads through MiXCR, one entry per CDR3 protein. Of 510,000 or so distinct CDR3 sequences listed, approximately 16% are singletons. Whole-study results and caveats: Whereas memory repertoires showed no such difference, abundant cord blood beta clonotypes carried fewer insertions. Excess sharing by twins proved weaker in beta out-of-frame sequences.

Trimming removed 1 base at V and 7 bases at J, with 7 bases between. The length of the CDR3 is 13 residues. CDR1 SNHLY and CDR2 FYNNEI come from the germline V gene. This clonotype turned up a few times. Its antigen is not known. The same data also went into a second study, on yellow fever vaccine responses in identical twins.

The sequencing sample was made of CD4+ T cells sorted from blood. J is TRBJ2-2 and V is TRBV2; D gene unclear. This clonotype originated in a woman younger than 35 in good health. CDR3: CASSEEVLGELFF. Written as DNA, the CDR3 is TGTGCCAGCAGTGAAGAGGTTCTCGGGGAGCTGTTTTTT.